The clone carrying this T cell receptor beta chain has just a few counts. Its antigen is unknown. The sample originates from a study of cytomegalovirus exposure and HLA in healthy donors. Study findings and constraints: There were fewer than 200 TCR beta chains listed as cytomegalovirus-associated.

The CDR3 is 13 amino acids. Trimming took 0 bases from V and 5 from J, leaving 10 bases between them. Germline V gene data show CDR1 as GTSNPN and CDR2 as SVGIG (reference sequence). The study ran its PCR with 60 Vbeta and 13 Jbeta primers. Profiled with immunoSEQ multiplex PCR; TCRdb holds only in-frame clones, not every one. Of about 69,000 clones in the sample, less than 75% were seen once. The chain uses TRBV30 and TRBJ1-1, with D unclear. The sequenced sample consisted of PBMCs. The TCR was taken from a woman aged 25 to 39 in good health and CMV-seronegative. CDR3 sequence: CAWSVNRGTEAFF. CDR3 in DNA: TGTGCCTGGAGTGTAAATAGAGGGACTGAAGCTTTCTTT.